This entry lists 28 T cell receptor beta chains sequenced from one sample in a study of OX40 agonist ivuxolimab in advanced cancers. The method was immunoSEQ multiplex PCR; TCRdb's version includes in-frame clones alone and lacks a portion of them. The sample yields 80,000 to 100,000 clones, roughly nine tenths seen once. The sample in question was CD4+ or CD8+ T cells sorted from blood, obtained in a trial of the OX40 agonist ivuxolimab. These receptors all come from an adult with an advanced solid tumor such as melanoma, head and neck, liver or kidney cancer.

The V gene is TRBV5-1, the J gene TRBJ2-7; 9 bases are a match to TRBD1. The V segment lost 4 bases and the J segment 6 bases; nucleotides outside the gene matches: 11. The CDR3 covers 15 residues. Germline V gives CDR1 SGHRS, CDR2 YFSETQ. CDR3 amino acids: CASSRVPGQGAEQYF. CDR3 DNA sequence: TGCGCCAGCAGCAGGGTCCCGGGACAGGGCGCCGAGCAGTACTTC.

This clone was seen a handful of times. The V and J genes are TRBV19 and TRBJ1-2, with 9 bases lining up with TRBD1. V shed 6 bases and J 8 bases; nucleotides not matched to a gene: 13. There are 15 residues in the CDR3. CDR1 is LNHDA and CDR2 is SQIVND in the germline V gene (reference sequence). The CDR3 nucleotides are TGTGCCAGTAGGCCCCCGAACAGGGGGCTGAGCGGCTACACCTTC. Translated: CASRPPNRGLSGYTF.

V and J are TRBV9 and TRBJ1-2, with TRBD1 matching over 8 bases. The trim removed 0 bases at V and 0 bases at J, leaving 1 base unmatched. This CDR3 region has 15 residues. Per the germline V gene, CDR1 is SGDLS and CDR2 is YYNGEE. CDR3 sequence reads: CASSVETGANYGYTF. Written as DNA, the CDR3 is TGTGCCAGCAGCGTAGAGACAGGGGCTAACTATGGCTACACCTTC.

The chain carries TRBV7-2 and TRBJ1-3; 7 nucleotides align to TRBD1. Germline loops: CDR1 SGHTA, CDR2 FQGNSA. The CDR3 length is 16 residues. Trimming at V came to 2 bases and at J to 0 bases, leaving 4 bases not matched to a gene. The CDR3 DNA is TGTGCCAGCAGCTTAATACAGGGGAGCTCTGGAAACACCATATATTTT. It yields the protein CASSLIQGSSGNTIYF.

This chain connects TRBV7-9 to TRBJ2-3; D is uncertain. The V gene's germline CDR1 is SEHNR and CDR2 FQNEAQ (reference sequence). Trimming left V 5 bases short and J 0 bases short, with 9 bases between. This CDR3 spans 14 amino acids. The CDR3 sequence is CASSLTGSTDTQYF. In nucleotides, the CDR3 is TGTGCCAGCAGCCTGACGGGTAGCACAGATACGCAGTATTTT.

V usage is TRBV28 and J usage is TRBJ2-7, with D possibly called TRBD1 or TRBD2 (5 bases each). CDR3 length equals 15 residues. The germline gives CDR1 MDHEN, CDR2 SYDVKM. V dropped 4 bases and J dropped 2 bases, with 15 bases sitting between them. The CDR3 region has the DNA TGTGCCAGCAGTTCGGCTCGGGACGCGGCCTACGAGCAGTACTTC. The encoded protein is CASSSARDAAYEQYF. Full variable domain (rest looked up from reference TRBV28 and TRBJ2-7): DVKVTQSSRYLVKRTGEKVFLECVQDMDHENMFWYRQDPGLGLRLIYFSYDVKMKEKGDIPEGYSVSREKKERFSLILESASTNQTSMYLCASSSARDAAYEQYFGPGTRLTVT.

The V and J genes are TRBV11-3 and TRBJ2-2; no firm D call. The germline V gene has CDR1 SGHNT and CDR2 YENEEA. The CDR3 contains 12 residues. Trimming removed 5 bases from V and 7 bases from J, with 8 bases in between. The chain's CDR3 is CASSPRNGELFF. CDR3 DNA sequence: TGTGCCAGCAGCCCTCGGAACGGGGAGCTGTTTTTT.

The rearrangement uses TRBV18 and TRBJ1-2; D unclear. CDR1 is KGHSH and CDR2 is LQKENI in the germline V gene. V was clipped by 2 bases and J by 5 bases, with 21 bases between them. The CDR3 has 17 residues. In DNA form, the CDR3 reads TGTGCCAGCTCACCAGTCGTATTACGTGGGGTTGAATATGGCTACACCTTC. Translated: CASSPVVLRGVEYGYTF.

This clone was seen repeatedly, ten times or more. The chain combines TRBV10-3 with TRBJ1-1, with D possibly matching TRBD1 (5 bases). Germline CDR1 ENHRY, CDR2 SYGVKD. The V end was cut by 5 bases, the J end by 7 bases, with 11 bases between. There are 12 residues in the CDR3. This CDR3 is CAISKGEGEAFF. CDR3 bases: TGTGCCATCAGTAAAGGGGAGGGTGAAGCTTTCTTT.

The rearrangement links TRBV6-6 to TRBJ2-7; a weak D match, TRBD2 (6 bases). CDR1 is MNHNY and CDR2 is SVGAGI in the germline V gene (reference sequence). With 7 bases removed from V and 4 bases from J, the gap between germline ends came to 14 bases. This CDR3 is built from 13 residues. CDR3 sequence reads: CASKQQRAYEQYF. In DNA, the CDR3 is TGTGCCAGCAAACAACAGCGGGCTTACGAGCAGTACTTC.

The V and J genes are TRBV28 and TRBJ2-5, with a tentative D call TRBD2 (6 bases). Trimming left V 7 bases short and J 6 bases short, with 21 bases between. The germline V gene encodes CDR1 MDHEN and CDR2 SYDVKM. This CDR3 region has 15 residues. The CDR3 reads CASTPGGRGEKTQYF. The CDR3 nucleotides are TGTGCCAGCACACCCGGGGGTAGAGGGGAAAAGACCCAGTACTTC.

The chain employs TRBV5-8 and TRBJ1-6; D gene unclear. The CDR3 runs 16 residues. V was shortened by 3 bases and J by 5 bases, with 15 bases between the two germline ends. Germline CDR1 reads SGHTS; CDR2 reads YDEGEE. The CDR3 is CASSSFKGLDNSPLHF. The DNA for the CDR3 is TGTGCCAGCAGCTCCTTTAAGGGTTTAGATAATTCACCCCTCCACTTT.

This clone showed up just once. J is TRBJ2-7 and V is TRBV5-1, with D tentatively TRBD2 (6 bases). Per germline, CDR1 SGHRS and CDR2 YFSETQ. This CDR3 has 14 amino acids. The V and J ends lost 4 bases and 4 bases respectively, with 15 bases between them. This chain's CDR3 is CASSQGTGGYEQYF. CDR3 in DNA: TGCGCCAGCAGCCAAGGGACTGGGGGGTACGAGCAGTACTTC.

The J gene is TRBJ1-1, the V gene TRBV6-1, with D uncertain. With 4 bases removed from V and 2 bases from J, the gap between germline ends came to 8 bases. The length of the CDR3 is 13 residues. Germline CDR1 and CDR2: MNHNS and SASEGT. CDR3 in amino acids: CASSVQDNTEAFF. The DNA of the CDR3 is TGTGCCAGCAGTGTGCAGGACAACACTGAAGCTTTCTTT.

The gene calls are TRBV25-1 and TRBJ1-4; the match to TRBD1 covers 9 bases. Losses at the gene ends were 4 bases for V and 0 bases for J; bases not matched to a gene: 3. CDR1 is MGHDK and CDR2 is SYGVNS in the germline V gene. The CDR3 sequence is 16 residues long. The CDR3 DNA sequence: TGTGCCAGCAGTGTGGGACAGGGATCAACTAATGAAAAACTGTTTTTT. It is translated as CASSVGQGSTNEKLFF. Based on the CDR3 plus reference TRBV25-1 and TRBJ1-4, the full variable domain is EADIYQTPRYLVIGTGKKITLECSQTMGHDKMYWYQQDPGMELHLIHYSYGVNSTEKGDLSSESTVSRIRTEHFPLTLESARPSHTSQYLCASSVGQGSTNEKLFFGSGTQLSVL.

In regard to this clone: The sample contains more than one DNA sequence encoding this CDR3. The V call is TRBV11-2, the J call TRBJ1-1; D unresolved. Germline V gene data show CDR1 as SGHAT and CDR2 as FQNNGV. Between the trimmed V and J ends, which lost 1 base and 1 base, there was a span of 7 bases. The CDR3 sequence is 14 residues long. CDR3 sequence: CASSLVGGNTEAFF. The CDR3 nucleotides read TGTGCCAGCAGCTTAGTGGGTGGGAACACTGAAGCTTTCTTT.

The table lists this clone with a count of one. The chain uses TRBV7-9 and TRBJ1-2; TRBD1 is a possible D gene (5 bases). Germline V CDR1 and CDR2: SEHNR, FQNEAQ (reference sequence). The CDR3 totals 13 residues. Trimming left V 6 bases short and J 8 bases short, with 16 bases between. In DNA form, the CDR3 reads TGTGCCAGCAGTTCGACGGTCCAGGGCGGCTACACCTTC. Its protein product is CASSSTVQGGYTF.

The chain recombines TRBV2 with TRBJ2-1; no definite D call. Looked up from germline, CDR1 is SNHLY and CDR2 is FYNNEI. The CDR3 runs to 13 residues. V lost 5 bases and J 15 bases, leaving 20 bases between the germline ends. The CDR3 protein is CASSRDKLTGRFF. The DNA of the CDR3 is TGTGCCAGCAGTCGCGATAAATTGACCGGACGGTTCTTC.

CDR3 DNA: TGTGCCAGCTCACCCGGGGGCGCGGGGACTGAAGCTTTCTTT. Its protein is CASSPGGAGTEAFF. The chain combines TRBV18 with TRBJ1-1; D might be TRBD1 (6 bases). This CDR3 is built from 14 residues. Germline CDR1 is KGHSH and CDR2 is LQKENI. V lost 3 bases and J lost 5, with 13 bases in between.

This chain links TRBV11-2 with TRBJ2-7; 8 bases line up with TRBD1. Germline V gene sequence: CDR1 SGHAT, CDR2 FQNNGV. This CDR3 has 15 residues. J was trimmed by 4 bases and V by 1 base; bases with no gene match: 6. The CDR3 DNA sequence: TGTGCCAGCAGCTTAGTGGCAGGGGGCATTTACGAGCAGTACTTC. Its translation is CASSLVAGGIYEQYF.

This CDR3 is CASSVQGAGGYGNTIYF. The CDR3 DNA follows: TGTGCCAGCAGCGTCCAAGGGGCAGGAGGATATGGAAACACCATATATTTT. V and J are TRBV9 and TRBJ1-3; weak D call: TRBD1 (5 bases). V lost 2 bases and J 3 bases, leaving 18 bases between the germline ends. Germline CDR1 is SGDLS and CDR2 is YYNGEE. This CDR3 contains 17 residues.

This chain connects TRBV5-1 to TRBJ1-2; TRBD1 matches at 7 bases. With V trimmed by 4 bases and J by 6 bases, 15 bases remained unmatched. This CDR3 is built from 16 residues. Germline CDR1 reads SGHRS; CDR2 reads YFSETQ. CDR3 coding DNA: TGCGCCAGCAGCAAAGGGACAGCGACCCCGGGGAATGGCTACACCTTC. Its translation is CASSKGTATPGNGYTF.

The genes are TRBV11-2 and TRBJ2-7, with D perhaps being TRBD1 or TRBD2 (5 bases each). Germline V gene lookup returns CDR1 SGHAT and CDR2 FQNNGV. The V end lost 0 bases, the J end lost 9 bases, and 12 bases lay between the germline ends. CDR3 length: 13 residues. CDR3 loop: CASSLERGSGQYF. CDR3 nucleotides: TGTGCCAGCAGCTTAGAGAGGGGCTCCGGGCAGTACTTC. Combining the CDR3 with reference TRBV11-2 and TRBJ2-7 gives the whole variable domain EAGVAQSPRYKIIEKRQSVAFWCNPISGHATLYWYQQILGQGPKLLIQFQNNGVVDDSQLPKDRFSAERLKGVDSTLKIQPAKLEDSAVYLCASSLERGSGQYFGPGTRLTVT.

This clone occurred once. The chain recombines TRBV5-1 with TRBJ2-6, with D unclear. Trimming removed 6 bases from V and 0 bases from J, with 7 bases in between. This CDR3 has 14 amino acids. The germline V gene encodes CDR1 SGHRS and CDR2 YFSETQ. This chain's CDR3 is CASKWSSGANVLTF. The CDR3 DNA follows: TGCGCCAGCAAATGGTCCTCTGGGGCCAACGTCCTGACTTTC.

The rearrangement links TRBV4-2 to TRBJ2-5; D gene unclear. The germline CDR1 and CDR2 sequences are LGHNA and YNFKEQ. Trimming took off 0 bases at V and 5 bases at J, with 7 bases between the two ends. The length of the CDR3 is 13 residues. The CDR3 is CASSQDGRETQYF. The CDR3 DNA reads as TGTGCCAGCAGCCAAGATGGTAGGGAGACCCAGTACTTC.

The CDR3 loop is CASREPVSGANVLTF. In DNA form, the CDR3 reads TGTGCCAGCCGAGAGCCCGTCTCTGGGGCCAACGTCCTGACTTTC. This rearrangement joins TRBV6-1 to TRBJ2-6; the D is unclear. Trimming shortened V by 8 bases and J by 0 bases, and 11 bases separated the two germline ends. CDR1 and CDR2 (germline): MNHNS, SASEGT. The CDR3 covers 15 residues.

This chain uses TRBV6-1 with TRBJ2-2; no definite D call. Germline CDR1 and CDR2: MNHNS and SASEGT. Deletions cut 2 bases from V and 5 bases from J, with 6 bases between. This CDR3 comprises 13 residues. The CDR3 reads CASSEQPTGELFF. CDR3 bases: TGTGCCAGCAGTGAACAGCCTACCGGGGAGCTGTTTTTT.

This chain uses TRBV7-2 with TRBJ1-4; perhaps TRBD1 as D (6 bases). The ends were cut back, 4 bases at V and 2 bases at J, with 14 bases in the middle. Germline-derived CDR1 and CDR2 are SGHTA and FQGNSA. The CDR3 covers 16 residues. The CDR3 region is CASSSPGAGTNEKLFF. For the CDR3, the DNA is TGTGCCAGCAGCTCTCCGGGGGCAGGGACTAATGAAAAACTGTTTTTT.